This is a list of T cell receptor beta chains from one sample in a study of blood T cell repertoires in COVID-19. Profiling relied on immunoSEQ multiplex PCR, and the TCRdb table lists in-frame clones only, not all of them. Seen here are more than 35,000 clones, roughly 80% observed once, and the top ten hold more than 14%. Sequenced sample: peripheral blood. The source is a man in his fifties or sixties with active or convalescent COVID-19. The CDR3 runs from the conserved cysteine through the conserved F or W. The D gene is left open where the match is weak. Only part of the rows carry a size: once, few, many, or a class if the clone is expanded.

size,D,length,V,J,DNA,CDR3
.,.,13,TRBV5-4,TRBJ2-7,TGTGCCAGCAGCTTGGACAGTAACCACGAGCAGTACTTC,CASSLDSNHEQYF
few,TRBD1,16,TRBV28,TRBJ1-2,TGTGCCACCCACCCTAACAGGGGGAAAGCTAACTATGGCTACACCTTC,CATHPNRGKANYGYTF
.,.,16,TRBV15,TRBJ1-1,TGTGCCACCAGCAGAGAATGGGGGGGCGCTGAGACCGAAGCTTTCTTT,CATSREWGGAETEAFF
.,.,13,TRBV12-3/TRBV12-4,TRBJ1-2,TGTGCCAGCAGTTTGCTATACAGGGATGGCTACACCTTC,CASSLLYRDGYTF
.,TRBD1,14,TRBV7-9,TRBJ1-1,TGTGCCAGCAGCTCCGCCGGGACAGGCCGGGAAGCTTTCTTT,CASSSAGTGREAFF
.,.,13,TRBV7-2,TRBJ2-7,TGTGCCAGCAGCTTAGATGTCTTTTACGAGCAGTACTTC,CASSLDVFYEQYF
.,.,16,TRBV2,TRBJ2-4,TGTGCCAGCAAGACGGACAGCCCTCTAGCCAAAAACATTCAGTACTTC,CASKTDSPLAKNIQYF
.,.,13,TRBV28,TRBJ2-5,TGTGCCAGCACCCTTGGAGACAGAGAGACCCAGTACTTC,CASTLGDRETQYF
.,TRBD2,16,TRBV18,TRBJ2-1,TGTGCCAGCTCACCCCGAAGGACTAGCGTATTCAATGAGCAGTTCTTC,CASSPRRTSVFNEQFF
.,TRBD2,14,TRBV5-1,TRBJ2-3,TGCGCCAGCCTTAGCGGGGGGGCGGAAGATACGCAGTATTTT,CASLSGGAEDTQYF
once,TRBD1,15,TRBV6-2/TRBV6-3,TRBJ1-5,TGTGCCAGCAGTTACGCCCGGGACAGGGTAGGGCCCCAGCATTTT,CASSYARDRVGPQHF
.,.,16,TRBV14,TRBJ2-7,TGTGCCAGCAGCCAGAGAGTAGGAGCCCAGGGGGGCGAGCAGTACTTC,CASSQRVGAQGGEQYF
.,.,14,TRBV6-1,TRBJ1-5,TGTGCCAGCAGTGAAGGGGACTACAATCAGCCCCAGCATTTT,CASSEGDYNQPQHF
few,TRBD1,12,TRBV10-3,TRBJ2-7,TGTGCCATGGGACAGGGTGCCTACGAGCAGTACTTC,CAMGQGAYEQYF
.,TRBD1,14,TRBV30,TRBJ1-2,TGTGCCGGGATAGGGACAGGGGGCGTCTATGGCTACACCTTC,CAGIGTGGVYGYTF
.,.,19,TRBV30,TRBJ1-4,TGTGCCTGGAGTGCGTTAAAAACTTCAGGGGCGGGTACTAATGAAAAACTGTTTTTT,CAWSALKTSGAGTNEKLFF
.,TRBD2,20,TRBV11-3,TRBJ2-2,TGTGCCAGCAGCTATCCCTGGACTAGCGGGGGGGCCCTCGACACCGGGGAGCTGTTTTTT,CASSYPWTSGGALDTGELFF
.,.,13,TRBV7-9,TRBJ2-5,TGTGCCAGCAGTAAGGCGGCCCAAGAGACCCAGTACTTC,CASSKAAQETQYF
.,TRBD1,15,TRBV18,TRBJ1-3,TGTGCCAGCTCACCCCGCGACAGGGTTGGAAACACCATATATTTT,CASSPRDRVGNTIYF
.,TRBD1,18,TRBV19,TRBJ1-4,TGTGCCAGTAGTATAGTCTGGACAGGGGTTGCAACTAATGAAAAACTGTTTTTT,CASSIVWTGVATNEKLFF
.,.,15,TRBV18,TRBJ1-3,TGTGCCAGCTCACCGACAGTTGGCTCTGGAAACACCATATATTTT,CASSPTVGSGNTIYF
.,TRBD1,13,TRBV29-1,TRBJ1-3,TGCAGCGTCGCACAGGGGGCTGGAAACACCATATATTTT,CSVAQGAGNTIYF
.,TRBD2,17,TRBV5-6,TRBJ2-5,TGTGCCAGCAGCCTAGGGGCTCTAGCGGCCCTACAAGAGACCCAGTACTTC,CASSLGALAALQETQYF
.,.,13,TRBV11-2,TRBJ2-3,TGTGCCAGCAGCTTAGATCCGGGAGATACGCAGTATTTT,CASSLDPGDTQYF
.,.,11,TRBV5-1,TRBJ2-7,TGCGCCAGCAGCTTGACAGGCGAGCAGTACTTC,CASSLTGEQYF
.,TRBD2,16,TRBV7-9,TRBJ2-1,TGTGCCAGCAGTAATATAGCGGGGGGGCCCAACAATGAGCAGTTCTTC,CASSNIAGGPNNEQFF
once,TRBD1,16,TRBV11-2,TRBJ1-5,TGTGCCAGCAGCCCCAATCCGGGACAGTCGGGGCGGCCCCAGCATTTT,CASSPNPGQSGRPQHF
.,.,11,TRBV27,TRBJ2-3,TGTGCCAGCCGTACGGGAGATACGCAGTATTTT,CASRTGDTQYF